This record concerns one T cell receptor (beta chain) sequence. This specimen belongs to a study of control samples from healthy donors and cancer patients. The data were produced by immunoSEQ multiplex PCR, yet TCRdb's version contains in-frame clones alone and is incomplete. The data hold 100,000 or so clones, with roughly nine tenths observed a single time. The sample comprised blood. The TCR originated in a woman aged 18-29 years in good health.

The CDR3 protein is CASSLMGGEKLFF. For the CDR3, the DNA is TGTGCCAGCAGCTTAATGGGTGGTGAAAAACTGTTTTTT. The gene calls are TRBV7-8 and TRBJ1-4; D uncertain. Germline V gene sequence: CDR1 SGHVS, CDR2 FQNEAQ. This CDR3 contains 13 residues. Deletions cut 2 bases from V and 7 bases from J, with 8 bases between.